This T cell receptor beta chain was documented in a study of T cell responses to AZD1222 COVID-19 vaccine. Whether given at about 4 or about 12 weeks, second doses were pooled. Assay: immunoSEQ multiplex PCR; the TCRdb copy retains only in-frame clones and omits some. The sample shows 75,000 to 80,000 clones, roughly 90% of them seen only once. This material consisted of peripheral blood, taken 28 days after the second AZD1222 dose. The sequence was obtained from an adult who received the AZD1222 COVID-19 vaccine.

CDR3: CASSLGTSGEAFF. CDR3 DNA: TGCGCCAGCAGCCTCGGGACCAGCGGTGAAGCTTTCTTT. The chain uses TRBV5-1 and TRBJ1-1; TRBD1 is a possible D gene (5 bases). Trimming removed 4 bases at V and 7 bases at J, with 14 bases between. The V gene's germline CDR1 is SGHRS and CDR2 YFSETQ. The CDR3 is 13 amino acids. The full variable domain, rest sourced from reference TRBV5-1 and TRBJ1-1, is KAGVTQTPRYLIKTRGQQVTLSCSPISGHRSVSWYQQTPGQGLQFLFEYFSETQRNKGNFPGRFSGRQFSNSRSEMNVSTLELGDSALYLCASSLGTSGEAFFGQGTRLTVV.